The 15 T cell receptor beta chains below come from one sample, sequenced in a study of OX40 agonist ivuxolimab in advanced cancers. Method: immunoSEQ multiplex PCR; TCRdb's copy keeps in-frame clones and lacks some. The repertoire holds 60,000 to 75,000 clones, with approximately 90% as singletons. The source material was CD4+ or CD8+ T cells sorted from blood, sampled in a trial of the OX40 agonist ivuxolimab. These receptors came from an adult with an advanced solid tumor such as melanoma, head and neck, liver or kidney cancer.

The chain joins TRBV6-1 to TRBJ1-1; D may be TRBD1 (6 bases). CDR1 is MNHNS and CDR2 is SASEGT in the germline V gene. The V end lost 3 bases, the J end lost 10 bases, and 12 bases lay between the germline ends. The CDR3 has 12 residues. The CDR3 DNA reads as TGTGCCAGCAGTGAGTACAGGGCAGGAGCTTTCTTT. Translated, it gives CASSEYRAGAFF.

This clone was seen once. The gene calls are TRBV28 and TRBJ2-1; 12 positions agree with TRBD2. V shed 5 bases, J shed 8 bases, and the junction held 4 bases outside the gene matches. Per the germline V gene, CDR1 is MDHEN and CDR2 is SYDVKM. The CDR3 totals 14 residues. The CDR3 loop reads CASSPSGGEDEQFF. The CDR3, as DNA: TGTGCCAGCAGTCCTAGCGGGGGGGAGGATGAGCAGTTCTTC.

The rearrangement links TRBV4-1 to TRBJ2-3; 13 positions agree with TRBD2. The CDR3 is 17 amino acids. CDR1 and CDR2 from the germline V gene are MGHRA and YSYEKL. V lost 1 base, J lost 0 bases, and 1 base stayed unmatched. The chain's CDR3 is CASSQGLAGGSTDTQYF. DNA of the CDR3: TGCGCCAGCAGCCAAGGACTAGCGGGAGGTAGCACAGATACGCAGTATTTT.

The DNA for the CDR3 is TGTGCCAGCAGTTACCCCAGGGGGCACGGCACCGGGGAGCTGTTTTTT. Translation gives CASSYPRGHGTGELFF. This rearrangement joins TRBV6-5 to TRBJ2-2, with 8 positions matching TRBD1. Germline CDR1 is MNHEY and CDR2 is SVGAGI. The CDR3 runs to 16 residues. V was clipped by 2 bases and J by 4 bases; unmatched bases: 6.

This clone was counted a single time. V is TRBV7-2 and J is TRBJ1-3; D is possibly TRBD1 (5 bases). V was shortened by 5 bases and J by 0 bases, with 11 bases between the two germline ends. The CDR3 sequence is 15 residues long. CDR1 is SGHTA and CDR2 is FQGNSA in the germline V gene. For the CDR3, the DNA is TGTGCCAGCAGCGGGACCGGAATCTCTGGAAACACCATATATTTT. Its translation: CASSGTGISGNTIYF.

The chain recombines TRBV27 with TRBJ2-1; D uncertain. This CDR3 region has 15 residues. Trimming cost V 2 bases and J 5 bases, with 13 bases left between them. The germline gives CDR1 MNHEY, CDR2 SMNVEV (reference sequence). The CDR3 reads CASSLNPPLHNEQFF. The CDR3 DNA sequence: TGTGCCAGCAGTTTAAATCCCCCCCTCCACAATGAGCAGTTCTTC.

The gene calls are TRBV23-1 and TRBJ2-7, with 9 bases lining up with TRBD2. TRBV23-1 is marked as an open reading frame, function uncertain. The CDR3 sequence is 16 residues long. With V trimmed by 0 bases and J by 7 bases, 10 bases remained unmatched. The CDR3 sequence: CASSQSMAGGPGEQYV. For the CDR3, the DNA is TGCGCCAGCAGTCAATCGATGGCGGGGGGGCCGGGGGAGCAGTACGTC.

The rearrangement links TRBV7-2 to TRBJ1-1; 12 positions agree with TRBD1. Germline V gives CDR1 SGHTA, CDR2 FQGNSA. The CDR3 has 16 amino acids. J gave up 3 bases and V 5 bases, and 7 bases lay outside the gene matches. The CDR3 reads CASSDRDRGPDTEAFF. Written as DNA, the CDR3 is TGTGCCAGCAGCGACAGGGACAGGGGGCCTGACACTGAAGCTTTCTTT.

This clone was counted between two and nine times. The chain is built from TRBV6-5 and TRBJ1-2; the D gene is possibly TRBD1 (5 bases). CDR1 is MNHEY and CDR2 is SVGAGI in the germline V gene. Trimming took off 8 bases at V and 4 bases at J, with 14 bases between the two ends. CDR3 length: 13 amino acids. CDR3 in DNA: TGTGCCAGCTACAAGGGGAATCTCTATGGCTACACCTTC. As protein: CASYKGNLYGYTF.

The chain combines TRBV6-6 with TRBJ2-7; a weak D match, TRBD1 (5 bases). This CDR3 has 13 residues. V lost 2 bases, J lost 4 bases, and 9 bases lay in between. Looked up from germline, CDR1 is MNHNY and CDR2 is SVGAGI (reference sequence). The CDR3 region has the DNA TGTGCCAGCAGTTACGGTCGACAGTACGAGCAGTACGTC. It specifies CASSYGRQYEQYV.

This rearrangement joins TRBV6-5 to TRBJ1-4, with D possibly being TRBD1 (5 bases). The CDR3 covers 14 residues. The V end was cut by 2 bases, the J end by 5 bases, with 9 bases between. Germline CDR1 MNHEY, CDR2 SVGAGI. The DNA for the CDR3 is TGTGCCAGCAGTTACGGGGGGATAAATGAAAAACTGTTTTTT. This translates into CASSYGGINEKLFF.

V and J are TRBV7-9 and TRBJ2-3; 7 nucleotides match TRBD1. V shed 5 bases, J shed 6 bases, and the junction held 5 bases outside the gene matches. This CDR3 has 13 residues. Germline V gene sequence: CDR1 SEHNR, CDR2 FQNEAQ (reference sequence). In nucleotides, the CDR3 is TGTGCCAGCAGCGCAACAGGGGCGGATACGCAGTATTTT. Protein: CASSATGADTQYF.

V and J are TRBV19 and TRBJ2-1, with TRBD1 identical over 10 bases. The germline gives CDR1 LNHDA, CDR2 SQIVND (reference sequence). This CDR3 has 14 residues. Trimming cost V 9 bases and J 4 bases; bases outside gene matches: 6. The CDR3 loop is CASRTGGYYNEQFF. Here the CDR3 DNA reads TGTGCCAGCCGGACAGGGGGATATTACAATGAGCAGTTCTTC.

The V and J genes are TRBV2 and TRBJ2-3, with 11 bases identical to TRBD2. CDR3 length: 14 amino acids. The germline V gene encodes CDR1 SNHLY and CDR2 FYNNEI. Losses at the gene ends were 4 bases for V and 5 bases for J; bases not matched to a gene: 2. CDR3 loop: CASSGSGGEDTQYF. The CDR3 nucleotides read TGTGCCAGCAGTGGTAGCGGGGGGGAAGATACGCAGTATTTT.

CDR3 coding DNA: TGTGCCAGCAGTTTAACCCCCCGAGCGGGAGTAGAAGAGACCCAGTACTTC. Amino acids: CASSLTPRAGVEETQYF. This rearrangement joins TRBV27 to TRBJ2-5, with 8 bases lining up with TRBD2. V lost 2 bases and J lost 3; bases outside the gene matches: 11. Germline V gene lookup returns CDR1 MNHEY and CDR2 SMNVEV (reference sequence). The CDR3 has 17 amino acids.